This T cell receptor beta chain is drawn from a study of blood T cell repertoires in COVID-19. The table lists this clone with a few counts. Losses at the gene ends were 4 bases for V and 4 bases for J; bases not matched to a gene: 5. Germline CDR1 and CDR2: MRHNA and SNTAGT. CDR3 length: 15 amino acids. TCRdb's copy holds only in-frame clones and misses some; the assay was immunoSEQ multiplex PCR. The data hold 400,000 or so clones, with about nine tenths observed a single time. Input material: PBMCs or T cells enriched from blood (not recorded which). This TCR was recovered from a man in his late teens or twenties who had recovered from COVID-19. This chain links TRBV6-4 with TRBJ2-5; 11 positions agree with TRBD1. The CDR3 coding sequence is TGTGCCAGCAGTGCCTCCGGGACAGGGGGAGAGACCCAGTACTTC. Translating gives CASSASGTGGETQYF.